A selection of T cell receptor beta chains follows, all from one sample in a study of T cell responses to AZD1222 COVID-19 vaccine. Generated by immunoSEQ multiplex PCR, the TCRdb table keeps only in-frame clones and is missing some. Here the sample spans about 56,000 clones, about 90% being singletons. Sequenced here: peripheral blood, sampled on day 0 of AZD1222 vaccination. These receptors came from an adult in good health. CDR3s leave out the opening cysteine and the closing phenylalanine or tryptophan.

CDR3aa: ASSYGAGNYNEQF
v_gene: TRBV6-5

CDR3aa: ASSQAASGNTIY
v_gene: TRBV27

CDR3aa: ASNLGQGEEKLF
v_gene: TRBV19

CDR3aa: ASSPSGNTEAF
v_gene: TRBV18

CDR3aa: SVSGTADTGELF
v_gene: TRBV29-1

CDR3aa: ASSSRQDTEAF
v_gene: TRBV5-4

CDR3aa: ASSQDSSGRHYEQY
v_gene: TRBV3-1/TRBV3-2

CDR3aa: ASSRRGPPYGYT
v_gene: TRBV7-9

CDR3aa: ASSPPEGRDGYT
v_gene: TRBV6-5

CDR3aa: ASSPTMNTEAF
v_gene: TRBV18

CDR3aa: ASSSDFGYT
v_gene: TRBV5-1

CDR3aa: ASSIRGSNSGNTIY
v_gene: TRBV19

CDR3aa: ASSQDRQGNSPLH
v_gene: TRBV4-2